A selection of T cell receptor beta chains follows, all from one sample in a study of CD8+CD57+ T cells in acquired aplastic anemia. TCRdb analysed the reads with MiXCR anew, one entry per CDR3 protein. The sample lists roughly 200,000 distinct CDR3 sequences; over 60% were seen once. The sequenced material came from sorted CD4+, CD8+, or CD8+CD57+ T cells (not recorded which) from PBMCs. All receptors derive from a human donor in good health. CDR3s include the opening cysteine and the closing phenylalanine or tryptophan.

V gene: TRBV7-8
J gene: TRBJ2-3
CDR3 protein: CASSPGRGGLGSTDTQYF

V gene: TRBV10-3
J gene: TRBJ1-2
CDR3 protein: CAISDLTGGGYGYTF

V gene: TRBV25-1
J gene: TRBJ2-3
CDR3 protein: CASSAGLAGGADTQYF

V gene: TRBV29-1
J gene: TRBJ2-7
CDR3 protein: CSVELRQGGYEQYF

V gene: TRBV25-1
J gene: TRBJ1-4
CDR3 protein: CASSELGASEKLFF

V gene: TRBV19
J gene: TRBJ2-1
CDR3 protein: CASSIDLVGLNEQFF

V gene: TRBV7-9
J gene: TRBJ1-6
CDR3 protein: CASSPRGLANSPLHF

V gene: TRBV19
J gene: TRBJ1-1
CDR3 protein: CASVSGTGNTEAFF

V gene: TRBV10-3
J gene: TRBJ2-2
CDR3 protein: CAISAIGGVSTGELFF

V gene: TRBV4-1
J gene: TRBJ2-1
CDR3 protein: CASSQDLRASSYNEQFF

V gene: TRBV7-9
J gene: TRBJ2-7
CDR3 protein: CASTRGAGFYEQYF

V gene: TRBV7-6
J gene: TRBJ2-7
CDR3 protein: CASSKGTGDHEQYF

V gene: TRBV2
J gene: TRBJ1-2
CDR3 protein: CASRDADYGYTF

V gene: TRBV14
J gene: TRBJ2-7
CDR3 protein: CASSQESAGLGEQYF

V gene: TRBV9
J gene: TRBJ2-2
CDR3 protein: CASNQDTGELFF

V gene: TRBV7-9
J gene: TRBJ2-5
CDR3 protein: CASSPRQGLVETQYF

V gene: TRBV7-6
J gene: TRBJ1-1
CDR3 protein: CASSQALGTEAFF

V gene: TRBV7-9
J gene: TRBJ2-7
CDR3 protein: CASSPKTGIYEQYF

V gene: TRBV29-1
J gene: TRBJ2-5
CDR3 protein: CSVSGTGGPTSQETQYF

V gene: TRBV27
J gene: TRBJ2-2
CDR3 protein: CASSLSGRTPTGELFF

V gene: TRBV4-2
J gene: TRBJ2-7
CDR3 protein: CASSRLADGSYEQYF

V gene: TRBV7-8
J gene: TRBJ1-6
CDR3 protein: CASSLDGLVLSSPLHF

V gene: TRBV18
J gene: TRBJ2-1
CDR3 protein: CASSPWDSEEQFF

V gene: TRBV9
J gene: TRBJ2-2
CDR3 protein: CASSVAGPSTGELFF

V gene: TRBV11-2
J gene: TRBJ2-7
CDR3 protein: CASSFRRGSPYEQYF

V gene: TRBV15
J gene: TRBJ2-1
CDR3 protein: CATSSRDYLNEQFF

V gene: TRBV7-9
J gene: TRBJ1-1
CDR3 protein: CASSLGGQGNTEALF